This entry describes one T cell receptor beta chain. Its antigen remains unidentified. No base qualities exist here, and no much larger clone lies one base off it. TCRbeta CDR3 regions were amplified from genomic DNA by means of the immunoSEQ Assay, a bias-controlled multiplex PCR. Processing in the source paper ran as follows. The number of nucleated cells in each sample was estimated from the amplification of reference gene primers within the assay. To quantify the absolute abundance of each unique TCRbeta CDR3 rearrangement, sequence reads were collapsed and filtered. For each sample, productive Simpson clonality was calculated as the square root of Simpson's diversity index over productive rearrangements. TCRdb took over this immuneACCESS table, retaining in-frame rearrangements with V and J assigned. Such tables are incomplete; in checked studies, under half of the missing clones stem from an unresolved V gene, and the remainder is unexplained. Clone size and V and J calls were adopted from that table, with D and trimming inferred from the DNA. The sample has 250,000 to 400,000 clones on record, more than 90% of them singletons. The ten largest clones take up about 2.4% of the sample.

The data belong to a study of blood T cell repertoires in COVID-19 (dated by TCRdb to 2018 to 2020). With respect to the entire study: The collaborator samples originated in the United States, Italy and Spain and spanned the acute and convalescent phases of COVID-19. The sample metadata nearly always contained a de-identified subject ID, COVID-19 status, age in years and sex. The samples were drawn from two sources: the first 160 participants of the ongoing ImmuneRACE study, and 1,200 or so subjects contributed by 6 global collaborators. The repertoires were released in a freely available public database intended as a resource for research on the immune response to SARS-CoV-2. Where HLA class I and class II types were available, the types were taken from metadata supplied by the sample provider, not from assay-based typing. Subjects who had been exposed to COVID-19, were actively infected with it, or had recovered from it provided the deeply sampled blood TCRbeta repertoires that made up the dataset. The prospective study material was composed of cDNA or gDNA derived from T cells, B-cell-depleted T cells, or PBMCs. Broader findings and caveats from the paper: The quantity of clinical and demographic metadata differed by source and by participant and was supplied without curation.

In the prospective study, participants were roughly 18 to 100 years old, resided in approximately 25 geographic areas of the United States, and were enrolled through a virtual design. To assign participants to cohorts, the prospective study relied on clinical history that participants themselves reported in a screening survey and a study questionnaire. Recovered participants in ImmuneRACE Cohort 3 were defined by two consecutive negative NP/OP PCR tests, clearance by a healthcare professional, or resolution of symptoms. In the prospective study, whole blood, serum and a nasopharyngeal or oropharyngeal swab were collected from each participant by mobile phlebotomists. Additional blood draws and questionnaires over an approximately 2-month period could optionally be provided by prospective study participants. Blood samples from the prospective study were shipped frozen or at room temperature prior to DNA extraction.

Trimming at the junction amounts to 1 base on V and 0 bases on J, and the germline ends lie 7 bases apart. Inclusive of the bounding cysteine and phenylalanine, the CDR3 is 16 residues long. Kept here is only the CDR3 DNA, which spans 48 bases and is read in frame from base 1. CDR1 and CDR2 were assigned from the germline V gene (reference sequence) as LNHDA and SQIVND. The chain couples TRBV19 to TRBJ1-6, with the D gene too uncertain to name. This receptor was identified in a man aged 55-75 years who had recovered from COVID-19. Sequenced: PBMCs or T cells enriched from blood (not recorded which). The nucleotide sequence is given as TGTGCCAGTAGTATAGCTCGGAGCTCCTATAATTCACCCCTCCACTTT. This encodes CASSIARSSYNSPLHF.